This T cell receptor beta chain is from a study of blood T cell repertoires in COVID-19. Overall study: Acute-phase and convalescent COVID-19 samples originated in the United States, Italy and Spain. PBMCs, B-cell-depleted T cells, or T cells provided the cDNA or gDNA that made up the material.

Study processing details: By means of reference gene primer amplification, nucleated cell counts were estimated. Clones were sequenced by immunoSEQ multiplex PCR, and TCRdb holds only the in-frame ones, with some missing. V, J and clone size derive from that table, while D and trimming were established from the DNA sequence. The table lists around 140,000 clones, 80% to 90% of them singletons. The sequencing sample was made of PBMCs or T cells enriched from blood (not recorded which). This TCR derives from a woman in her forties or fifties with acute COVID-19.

DNA of the CDR3: TGTGCCAGCAGCCAAGACGGGACAGGGTTTGATCAGCCCCAGCATTTT. It translates to CASSQDGTGFDQPQHF. This sequence joins TRBV3-1 (or the pseudogene TRBV3-2) and TRBJ1-5, with TRBD1 matching over 9 bases. The CDR3 contains 16 residues. Per germline, CDR1 LGHDT and CDR2 YNNKEL (reference sequence). V lost 0 bases, J lost 5 bases, and 5 bases stayed unmatched.